This T cell receptor beta chain comes out of a study of T cell repertoires in cytomegalovirus infection. On the study more broadly: The authors used CMV epitopes that were HLA-C-restricted (recently identified) and HLA-B-restricted (well studied). Through public TCR beta signatures, both CMV infection and matching HLA type were indicated. Whole-study results and caveats: It was HLA-C-restricted CMV-specific TCR beta clonotypes that dominated the response ex vivo.

Comment on this clonotype: The antigen is unknown.

From the reads, TCRdb called clonotypes with MiXCR, one entry per CDR3 protein. The sample gives roughly 860,000 distinct CDR3 sequences, approximately 32% of which show up once; around 12% is in the top ten. The CDR3 is 13 amino acids. Trimming at V came to 8 bases and at J to 2 bases, leaving 3 bases not matched to a gene. The germline CDR1 and CDR2 sequences are LNHDA and SQIVND (reference sequence). Material: cultured CD8+ T cells from PBMCs, obtained from culture after CMV antigen stimulation. The clonotype originates from a human donor in good health (CMV status not recorded). Some clones in this sample may be carry-over from other donors' samples. This chain uses TRBV19 with TRBJ2-1; 7 nucleotides align to TRBD1. The CDR3 here is CASWDSPYNEQFF. The CDR3 DNA reads TGTGCCAGTTGGGACAGTCCCTACAATGAGCAGTTCTTC.